These 2 T cell receptor beta chains originate from one sample sequenced in a study of T cells in women clearing cervical HPV infection. Some clones are missing from TCRdb's copy, which holds only in-frame ones; the method was immunoSEQ multiplex PCR. Here the sample table reports tens of thousands of clones. Material for sequencing was blood buffy coat. The receptors were gathered from a woman between 18 and 75 years old with a cervical HPV16 infection that either progressed to CIN3+ or cleared (not recorded which).

In the case of this clone: Sequencing ends 3 residues short of the CDR3 end; the germline J gene provides the rest. The chain carries TRBV13 and TRBJ2-1; TRBD1 aligns across 9 bases. The CDR3 length is 15 residues. Germline CDR1 reads PRHDT; CDR2 reads FYEKMQ (reference sequence). With V trimmed by 5 bases and J by 0 bases, 2 bases remained unmatched. The covered CDR3 bases are TGTGCCAGCAGCGGACAGGGGAGCTCCTACAATGAG. Translation gives CASSGQGSSYNE. The whole CDR3 sequence reads CASSGQGSSYNEQFF.

To note about this clone: From the germline J gene comes the end of the CDR3, since the read stops 3 residues before it. The chain is built from TRBV6-2 or TRBV6-3 and TRBJ2-3; 11 nucleotides match TRBD1. The germline V gene has CDR1 MNHEY and CDR2 SVGEGT. The CDR3 covers 17 residues. With 3 bases clipped from V and 4 bases from J, the junction kept 9 bases outside the gene matches. The sequenced part of the CDR3 DNA is TGTGCCAGCAGTTATACGTTGGGACAGGGGGTCCCAGATACG. Translation: CASSYTLGQGVPDT. The whole CDR3 sequence reads CASSYTLGQGVPDTQYF.